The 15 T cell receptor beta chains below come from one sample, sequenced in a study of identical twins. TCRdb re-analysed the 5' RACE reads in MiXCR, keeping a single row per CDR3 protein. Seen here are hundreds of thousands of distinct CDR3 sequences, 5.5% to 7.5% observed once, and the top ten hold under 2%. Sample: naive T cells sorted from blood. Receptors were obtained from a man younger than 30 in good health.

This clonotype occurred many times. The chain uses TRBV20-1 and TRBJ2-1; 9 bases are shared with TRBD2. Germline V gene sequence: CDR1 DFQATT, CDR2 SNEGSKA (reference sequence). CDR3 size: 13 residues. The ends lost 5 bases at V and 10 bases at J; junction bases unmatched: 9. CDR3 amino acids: CSAVGGRAWEQFF. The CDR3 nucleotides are TGCAGTGCTGTCGGCGGGAGGGCCTGGGAGCAGTTCTTC.

The chain's CDR3 is CSADPIQGAYNEQFF. DNA of the CDR3: TGCAGTGCCGATCCTATACAGGGGGCTTACAATGAGCAGTTCTTC. This chain connects TRBV20-1 to TRBJ2-1; 9 positions match TRBD1. From germline, CDR1 is DFQATT and CDR2 SNEGSKA (reference sequence). The junction had 10 bases not matched to a gene; V was cut back by 6 bases and J by 4 bases. CDR3 length: 15 residues.

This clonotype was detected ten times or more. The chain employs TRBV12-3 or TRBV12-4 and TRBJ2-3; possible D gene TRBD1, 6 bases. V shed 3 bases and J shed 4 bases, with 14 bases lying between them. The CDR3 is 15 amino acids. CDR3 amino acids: CASSFPGVISDTQYF. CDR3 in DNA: TGTGCCAGCAGTTTCCCAGGGGTCATATCAGATACGCAGTATTTT.

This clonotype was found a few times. CDR3 sequence (DNA): TGTGCCAGCAGCTTGACCAACAGGGACAATGAGCAGTTCTTC. Amino acid sequence: CASSLTNRDNEQFF. J is TRBJ2-1 and V is TRBV7-7, with D perhaps matching TRBD1 (6 bases). The germline CDR1 and CDR2 sequences are SSHAT and FNYEAQ (reference sequence). The CDR3 runs to 14 residues. Between the trimmed V and J ends, which lost 3 bases and 5 bases, there was a span of 11 bases.

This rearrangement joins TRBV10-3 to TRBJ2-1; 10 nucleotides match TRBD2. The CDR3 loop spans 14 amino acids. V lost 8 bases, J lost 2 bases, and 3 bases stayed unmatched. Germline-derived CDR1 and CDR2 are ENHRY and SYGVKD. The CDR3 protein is CAIGTSGTYNEQFF. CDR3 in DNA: TGTGCCATCGGAACTAGCGGGACCTACAATGAGCAGTTCTTC.

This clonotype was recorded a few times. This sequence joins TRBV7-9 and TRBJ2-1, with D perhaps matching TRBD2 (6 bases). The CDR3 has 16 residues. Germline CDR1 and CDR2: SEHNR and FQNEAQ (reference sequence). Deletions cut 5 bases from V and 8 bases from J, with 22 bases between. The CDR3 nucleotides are TGTGCCAGCAGCCCCTCCAGAGGCGGGAAGATTGATGAGCAGTTCTTC. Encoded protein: CASSPSRGGKIDEQFF.

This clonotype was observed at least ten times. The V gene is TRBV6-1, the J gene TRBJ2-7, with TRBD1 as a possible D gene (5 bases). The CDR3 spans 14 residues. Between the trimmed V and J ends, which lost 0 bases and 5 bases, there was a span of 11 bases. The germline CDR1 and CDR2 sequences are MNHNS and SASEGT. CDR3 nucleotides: TGTGCCAGCAGTGAAGCTGGGCAGGGTCACGAGCAGTACTTC. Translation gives CASSEAGQGHEQYF.

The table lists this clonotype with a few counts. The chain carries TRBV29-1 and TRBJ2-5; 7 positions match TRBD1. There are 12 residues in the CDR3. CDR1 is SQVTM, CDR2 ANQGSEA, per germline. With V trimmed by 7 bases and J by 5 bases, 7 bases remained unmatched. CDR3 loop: CSARDSLETQYF. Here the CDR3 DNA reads TGCAGCGCCCGGGACAGCCTGGAGACCCAGTACTTC.

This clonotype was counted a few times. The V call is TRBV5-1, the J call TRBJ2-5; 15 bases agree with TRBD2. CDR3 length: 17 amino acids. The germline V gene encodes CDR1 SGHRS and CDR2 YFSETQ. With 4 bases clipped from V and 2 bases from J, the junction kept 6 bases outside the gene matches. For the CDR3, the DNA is TGCGCCAGCAGCCCCGGGACTAGCGGGAGGATGCAAGAGACCCAGTACTTC. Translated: CASSPGTSGRMQETQYF.

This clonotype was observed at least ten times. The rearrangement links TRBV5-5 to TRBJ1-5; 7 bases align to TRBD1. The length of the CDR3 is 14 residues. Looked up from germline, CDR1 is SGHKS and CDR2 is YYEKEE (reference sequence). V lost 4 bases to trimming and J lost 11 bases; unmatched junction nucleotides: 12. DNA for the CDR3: TGTGCCAGCAGCGCCGGGACAGACCAAGGGACCCAGCATTTT. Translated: CASSAGTDQGTQHF.

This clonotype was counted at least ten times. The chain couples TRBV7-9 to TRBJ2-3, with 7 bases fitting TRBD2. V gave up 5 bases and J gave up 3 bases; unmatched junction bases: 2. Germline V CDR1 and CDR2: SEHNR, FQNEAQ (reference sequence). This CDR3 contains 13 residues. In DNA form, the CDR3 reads TGTGCCAGCAGCGCGGGACTAACAGATACGCAGTATTTT. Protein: CASSAGLTDTQYF.

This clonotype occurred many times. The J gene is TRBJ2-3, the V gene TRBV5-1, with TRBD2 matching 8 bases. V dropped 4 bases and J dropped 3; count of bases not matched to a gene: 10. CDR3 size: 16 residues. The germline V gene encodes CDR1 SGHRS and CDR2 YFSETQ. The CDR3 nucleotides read TGCGCCAGCAGCGCCGGGACTAGGGGGGTGACAGATACGCAGTATTTT. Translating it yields CASSAGTRGVTDTQYF.

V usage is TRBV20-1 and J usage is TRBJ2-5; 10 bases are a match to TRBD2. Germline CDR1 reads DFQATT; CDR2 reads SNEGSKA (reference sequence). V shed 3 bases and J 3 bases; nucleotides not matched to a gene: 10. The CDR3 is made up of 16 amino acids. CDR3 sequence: CSASGGSGRVEETQYF. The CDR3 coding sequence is TGCAGTGCTAGCGGAGGGAGCGGGAGGGTTGAAGAGACCCAGTACTTC.

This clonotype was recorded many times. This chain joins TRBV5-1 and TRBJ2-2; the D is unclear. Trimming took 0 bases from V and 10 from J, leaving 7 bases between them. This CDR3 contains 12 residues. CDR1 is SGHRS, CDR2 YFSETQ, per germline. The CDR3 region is CASSLGEQELFF. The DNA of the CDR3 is TGCGCCAGCAGCTTGGGAGAACAGGAGCTGTTTTTT.

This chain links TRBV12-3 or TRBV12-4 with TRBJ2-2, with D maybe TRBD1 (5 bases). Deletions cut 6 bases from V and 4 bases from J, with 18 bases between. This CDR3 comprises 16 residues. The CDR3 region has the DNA TGTGCCAGCAGCCCTGCCCCCGACAGTCTCACCGGGGAGCTGTTTTTT. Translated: CASSPAPDSLTGELFF.